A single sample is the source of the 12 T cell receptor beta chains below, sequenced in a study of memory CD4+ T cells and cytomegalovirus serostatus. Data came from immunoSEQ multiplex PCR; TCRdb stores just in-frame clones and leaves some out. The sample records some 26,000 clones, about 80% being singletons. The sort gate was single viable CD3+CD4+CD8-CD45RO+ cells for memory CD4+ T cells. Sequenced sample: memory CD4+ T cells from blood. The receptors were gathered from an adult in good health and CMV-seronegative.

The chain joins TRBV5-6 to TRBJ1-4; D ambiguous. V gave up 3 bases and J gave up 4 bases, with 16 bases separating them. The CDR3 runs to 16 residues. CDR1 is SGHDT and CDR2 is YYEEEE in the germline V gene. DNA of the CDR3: TGTGCCAGCAGCTCCCTACACCAATGGGATAATGAAAAACTGTTTTTT. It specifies CASSSLHQWDNEKLFF.

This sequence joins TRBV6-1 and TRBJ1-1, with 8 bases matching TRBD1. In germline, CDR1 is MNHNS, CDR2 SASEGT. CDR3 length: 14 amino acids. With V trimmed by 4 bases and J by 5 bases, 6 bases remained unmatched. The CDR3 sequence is CASSADRGRTEAFF. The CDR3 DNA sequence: TGTGCCAGCAGTGCCGACAGGGGTCGGACTGAAGCTTTCTTT.

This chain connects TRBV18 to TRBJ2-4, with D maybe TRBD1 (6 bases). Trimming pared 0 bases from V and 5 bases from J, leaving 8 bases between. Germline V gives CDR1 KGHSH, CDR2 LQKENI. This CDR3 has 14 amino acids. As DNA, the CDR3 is TGTGCCAGCTCACCACCGGCAGGGGAAAACATTCAGTACTTC. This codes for CASSPPAGENIQYF.

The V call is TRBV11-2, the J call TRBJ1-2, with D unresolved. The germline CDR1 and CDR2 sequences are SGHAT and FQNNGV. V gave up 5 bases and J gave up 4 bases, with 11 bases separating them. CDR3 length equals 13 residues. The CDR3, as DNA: TGTGCCAGCAGCGCCTCGGGTCCCTATGGCTACACCTTC. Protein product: CASSASGPYGYTF.

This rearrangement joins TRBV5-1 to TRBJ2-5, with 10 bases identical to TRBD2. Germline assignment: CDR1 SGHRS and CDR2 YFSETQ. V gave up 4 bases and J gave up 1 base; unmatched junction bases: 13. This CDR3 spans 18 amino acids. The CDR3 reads CASSPGTSVRGSQETQYF. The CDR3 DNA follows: TGCGCCAGCAGCCCCGGGACTAGCGTAAGGGGATCCCAAGAGACCCAGTACTTC.

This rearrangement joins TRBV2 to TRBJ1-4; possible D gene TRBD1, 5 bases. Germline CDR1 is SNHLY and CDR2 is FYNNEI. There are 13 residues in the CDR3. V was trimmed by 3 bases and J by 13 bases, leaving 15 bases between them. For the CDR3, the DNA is TGTGCCAGCAGTGAGAAAGAGGGGCGGGGACTGTTTTTT. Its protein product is CASSEKEGRGLFF.

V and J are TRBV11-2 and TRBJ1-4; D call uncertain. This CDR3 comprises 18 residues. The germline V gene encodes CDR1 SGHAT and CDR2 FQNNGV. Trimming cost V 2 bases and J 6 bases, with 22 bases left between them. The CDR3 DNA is TGTGCCAGCAGCTTAACGCCACGACCAGGCGGTTACGATGAAAAACTGTTTTTT. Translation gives CASSLTPRPGGYDEKLFF.

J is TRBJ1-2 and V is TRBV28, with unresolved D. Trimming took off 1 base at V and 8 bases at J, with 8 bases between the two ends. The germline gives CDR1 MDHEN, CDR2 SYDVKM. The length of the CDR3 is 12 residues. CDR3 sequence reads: CASSLFPRGYTF. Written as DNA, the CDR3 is TGTGCCAGCAGTTTATTCCCTCGGGGCTACACCTTC.

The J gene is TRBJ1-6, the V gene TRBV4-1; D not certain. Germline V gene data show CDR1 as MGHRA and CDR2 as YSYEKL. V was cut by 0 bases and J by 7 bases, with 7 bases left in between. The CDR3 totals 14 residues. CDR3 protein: CASSQDQQNSPLHF. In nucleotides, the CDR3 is TGCGCCAGCAGCCAAGACCAGCAAAATTCACCCCTCCACTTT.

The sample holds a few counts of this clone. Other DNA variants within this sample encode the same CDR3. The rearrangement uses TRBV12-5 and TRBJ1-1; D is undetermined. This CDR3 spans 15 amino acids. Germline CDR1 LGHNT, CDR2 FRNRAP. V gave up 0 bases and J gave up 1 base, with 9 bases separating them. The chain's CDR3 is CASGLVLSGNTEAFF. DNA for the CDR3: TGTGCTAGTGGTTTGGTACTTTCCGGGAACACTGAAGCTTTCTTT.

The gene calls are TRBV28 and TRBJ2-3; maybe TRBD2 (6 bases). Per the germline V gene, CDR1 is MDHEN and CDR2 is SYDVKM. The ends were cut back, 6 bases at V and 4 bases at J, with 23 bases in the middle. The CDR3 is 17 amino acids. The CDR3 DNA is TGTGCCAGCAGCCCTTCGTTACCGGGGCTAGCGCCAGATACGCAGTATTTT. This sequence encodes CASSPSLPGLAPDTQYF.

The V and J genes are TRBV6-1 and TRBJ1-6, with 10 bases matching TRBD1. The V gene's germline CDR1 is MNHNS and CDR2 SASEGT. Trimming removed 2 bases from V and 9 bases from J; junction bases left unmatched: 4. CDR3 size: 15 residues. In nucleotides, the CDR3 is TGTGCCAGCAGTGAACGGGACAGGGGAGGTTCACCCCTCCACTTT. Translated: CASSERDRGGSPLHF.